What follows are 10 T cell receptor beta chains derived from one specimen sequenced in a study of shared clonotypes between healthy human individuals. The method was immunoSEQ multiplex PCR; TCRdb's version includes in-frame clones alone and lacks a portion of them. The sample shows around 500,000 clones, approximately 84% of them seen only once. The sample was PBMCs. The receptors derive from a woman between 40 and 50 years old in good health. Some clones in this sample may be carry-over from other donors' samples.

The chain combines TRBV30 with TRBJ2-3, with 11 bases fitting TRBD2. Germline V lookup: CDR1 GTSNPN, CDR2 SVGIG (reference sequence). V shed 2 bases and J 3 bases; nucleotides not matched to a gene: 4. The CDR3 contains 15 residues. Here the CDR3 reads CAWSSSGRRTDTQYF. The CDR3 DNA reads as TGTGCCTGGAGTTCTAGCGGGAGGCGTACAGATACGCAGTATTTT.

This clone was counted only a few times. This chain links TRBV27 with TRBJ1-2, with TRBD1 matching 8 bases. The trim removed 5 bases at V and 7 bases at J, leaving 9 bases unmatched. Germline V lookup: CDR1 MNHEY, CDR2 SMNVEV (reference sequence). The CDR3 runs to 14 residues. CDR3 DNA sequence: TGTGCCAGCAGTGGACAGGGACCCTGGGGTGGCTACACCTTC. This gives the protein CASSGQGPWGGYTF.

V is TRBV9 and J is TRBJ2-7; possible D gene TRBD1, 5 bases. Germline lookup yields CDR1 SGDLS and CDR2 YYNGEE. The length of the CDR3 is 14 residues. Trimming removed 2 bases from V and 2 bases from J, with 11 bases in between. CDR3: CASSVSTDTYEQYF. Written as DNA, the CDR3 is TGTGCCAGCAGCGTGTCGACAGATACCTACGAGCAGTACTTC.

For this clone: A far larger clone lies a single base away; this is likely a read error. Other DNA sequences in the sample encode the same CDR3. This sequence joins TRBV2 and TRBJ2-5; 7 bases match TRBD1. The length of the CDR3 is 15 residues. Germline V gives CDR1 SNHLY, CDR2 FYNNEI. CDR3 loop: CASSPEQGWKETQYF. Here the CDR3 DNA reads TGTGCTAGCAGCCCCGAACAGGGGTGGAAAGAGACCCAGTACTTC. The variable domain in full, with the rest retrieved from reference TRBV2 and TRBJ2-5, is EPEVTQTPSHQVTQMGQEVILRCVPISNHLYFYWYRQILGQKVEFLVSFYNNEISEKSEIFDDQFSVERPDGSNFTLKIRSTKLEDSAMYFCASSPEQGWKETQYFGPGTRLLVL.

Details on this clone: A far more abundant clone sits one base away, making this likely a read error. This chain uses TRBV14 with TRBJ1-2, with a weak D call TRBD1 (6 bases). The length of the CDR3 is 13 residues. Trimming stripped 4 bases from V and 12 bases from J, with 18 bases between. Germline V lookup: CDR1 SGHDN, CDR2 FVKESK. Here the CDR3 DNA reads TGTGCCAGCAGCCTAGGGGGGACGGGCGGCCACACCTTC. As protein: CASSLGGTGGHTF.

This clone appeared once. A far larger clone is only one base removed, so a read error is likely. The CDR3 ends on some other residue instead of the conserved phenylalanine or tryptophan, so this is likely a read error. The gene calls are TRBV5-4 and TRBJ1-2; 9 positions match TRBD1. The germline CDR1 and CDR2 sequences are SGHNT and YYREEE (reference sequence). This CDR3 has 15 amino acids. J was trimmed by 3 bases and V by 4 bases; bases with no gene match: 7. The CDR3 loop reads CASSIGTGTYYGYTL. The CDR3, as DNA: TGTGCCAGCAGCATAGGGACAGGGACGTACTATGGCTACACCCTC.

This clone was recorded a few times. A single base separates this from a much larger clone, so it may be a read error. Additional DNA sequences in this sample encode the identical CDR3. The V gene is TRBV2, the J gene TRBJ2-1, with D maybe TRBD1 (6 bases). CDR3 size: 12 residues. With 6 bases removed from V and 6 bases from J, the gap between germline ends came to 9 bases. Germline V gives CDR1 SNHLY, CDR2 FYNNEI. The CDR3 DNA reads as TGTGCCAGCAGCCTGGACAGCAATGAGCAGTTCTTC. Amino acids: CASSLDSNEQFF. Full variable domain (missing parts from reference TRBV2 and TRBJ2-1): EPEVTQTPSHQVTQMGQEVILRCVPISNHLYFYWYRQILGQKVEFLVSFYNNEISEKSEIFDDQFSVERPDGSNFTLKIRSTKLEDSAMYFCASSLDSNEQFFGPGTRLTVL.

The chain carries TRBV5-4 and TRBJ2-4; TRBD1 is a possible D gene (6 bases). CDR3 size: 18 residues. With 2 bases removed from V and 8 bases from J, the gap between germline ends came to 26 bases. Germline lookup yields CDR1 SGHNT and CDR2 YYREEE (reference sequence). The CDR3 sequence is CASSFSGGARAGVYIQYF. CDR3 coding DNA: TGTGCCAGCAGCTTCAGTGGTGGCGCTCGGGCAGGGGTATACATTCAGTACTTC.

Comment on this clone: The likely explanation is a read error, given a far larger clone one base away. The rearrangement links TRBV6-4 to TRBJ1-1; 8 nucleotides agree with TRBD1. This CDR3 comprises 14 residues. J was trimmed by 4 bases and V by 3 bases; bases with no gene match: 4. Germline V gives CDR1 MRHNA, CDR2 SNTAGT. The CDR3 coding sequence is TGTGCCAGCAGTGAGGGACAGGAGAGCACTGAAGCTTTCTTT. Amino acid sequence: CASSEGQESTEAFF.

The rearrangement joins TRBV28 to TRBJ2-2, with 7 bases identical to TRBD2. V lost 5 bases, J lost 1 base, and 1 base stayed unmatched. The CDR3 sequence is 14 residues long. CDR1 is MDHEN and CDR2 is SYDVKM in the germline V gene. In DNA, the CDR3 is TGTGCCAGCAGTGGACTAGTGAACACCGGGGAGCTGTTTTTT. This sequence encodes CASSGLVNTGELFF.